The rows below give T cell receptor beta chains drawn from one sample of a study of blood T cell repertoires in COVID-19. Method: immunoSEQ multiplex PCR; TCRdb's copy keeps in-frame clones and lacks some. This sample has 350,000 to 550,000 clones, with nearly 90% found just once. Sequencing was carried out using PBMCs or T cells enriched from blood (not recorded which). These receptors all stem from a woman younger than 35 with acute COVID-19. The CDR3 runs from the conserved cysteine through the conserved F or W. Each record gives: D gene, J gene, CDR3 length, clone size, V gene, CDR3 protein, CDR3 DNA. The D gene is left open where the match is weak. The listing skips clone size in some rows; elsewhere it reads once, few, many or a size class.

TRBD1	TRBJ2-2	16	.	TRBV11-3	CASSFGTGFLPGELFF	TGTGCCAGCAGCTTTGGGACAGGGTTTCTTCCCGGGGAGCTGTTTTTT
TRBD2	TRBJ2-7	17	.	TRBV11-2	CASSLGPGTSGVGEQYF	TGTGCCAGCAGCTTAGGACCCGGGACTAGCGGGGTAGGGGAGCAGTACTTC
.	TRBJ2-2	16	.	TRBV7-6	CASSLVVQGATGELFF	TGTGCCAGCAGCTTAGTCGTGCAGGGCGCAACCGGGGAGCTGTTTTTT
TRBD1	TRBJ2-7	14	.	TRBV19	CASRTGTGLYEQYF	TGTGCCAGTAGGACCGGGACAGGGCTCTACGAGCAGTACTTC
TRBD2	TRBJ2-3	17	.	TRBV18	CASSTGTSGGKPDTQYF	TGTGCCAGCTCTACCGGGACTAGCGGGGGGAAACCAGATACGCAGTATTTT
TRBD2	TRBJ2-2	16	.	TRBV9	CASSVDPSGDTGELFF	TGTGCCAGCAGCGTAGATCCTAGCGGGGACACCGGGGAGCTGTTTTTT
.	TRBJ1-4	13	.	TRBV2	CASSEQGGEKLFF	TGTGCCAGCAGTGAACAGGGAGGTGAAAAACTGTTTTTT
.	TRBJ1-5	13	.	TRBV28	CASTRNQVEPQHF	TGTGCCAGCACCCGGAATCAGGTGGAGCCCCAGCATTTT
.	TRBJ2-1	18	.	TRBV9	CASAKPQKAGPSYNEQFF	TGTGCCAGCGCAAAGCCCCAAAAAGCGGGTCCATCTTACAATGAGCAGTTCTTC
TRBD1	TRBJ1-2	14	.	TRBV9	CASSPGGSNYGYTF	TGTGCCAGCAGCCCAGGGGGGAGTAACTATGGCTACACCTTC
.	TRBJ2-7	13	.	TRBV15	CATSRASGNEQYF	TGTGCCACCAGCAGAGCTTCAGGGAACGAGCAGTACTTC
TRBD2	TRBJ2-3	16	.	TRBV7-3	CASSLLGLGGTDTQYF	TGTGCCAGCAGCTTATTGGGACTAGGGGGCACAGATACGCAGTATTTT
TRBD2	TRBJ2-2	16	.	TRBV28	CASSRPGLSSSGELFF	TGTGCCAGCAGTCGTCCGGGACTATCGTCCTCCGGGGAGCTGTTTTTT
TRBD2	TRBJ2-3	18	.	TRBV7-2	CASSLGTLAGASTDTQYF	TGTGCCAGCAGCTTAGGAACCCTAGCGGGGGCTAGCACAGATACGCAGTATTTT
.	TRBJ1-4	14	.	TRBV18	CASSPGGADEKLFF	TGTGCCAGCTCACCAGGGGGGGCCGACGAAAAACTGTTTTTT
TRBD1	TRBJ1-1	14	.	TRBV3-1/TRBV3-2	CASSQDVGQAKAFF	TGTGCCAGCAGCCAAGATGTCGGACAGGCTAAAGCTTTCTTT
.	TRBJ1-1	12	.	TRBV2	CASTLLAREAFF	TGTGCCAGCACGCTTCTGGCCAGAGAAGCTTTCTTT
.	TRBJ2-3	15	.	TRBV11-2	CASSSIRGGTDTQYF	TGTGCCAGCAGCTCGATCCGCGGCGGCACAGATACGCAGTATTTT
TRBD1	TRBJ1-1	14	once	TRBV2	CASRAGTGYNEAFF	TGTGCCAGCAGGGCCGGGACAGGCTATAATGAAGCTTTCTTT
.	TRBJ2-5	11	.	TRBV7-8	CASSFSETQYF	TGTGCCAGCAGCTTCTCGGAGACCCAGTACTTC
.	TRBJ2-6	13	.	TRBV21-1	CASSRSGANVLTF	TGTGCCAGCTCCCGCTCTGGGGCCAACGTCCTGACTTTC
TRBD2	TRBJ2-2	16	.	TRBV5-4	CASSLGSGENTGELFF	TGTGCCAGCAGCTTGGGTAGCGGGGAGAACACCGGGGAGCTGTTTTTT
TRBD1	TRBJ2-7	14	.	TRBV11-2	CASLGGLASYEQYF	TGTGCCAGCCTAGGGGGCCTAGCCTCCTACGAGCAGTACTTC
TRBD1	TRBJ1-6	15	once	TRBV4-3	CASSQVRDRASPLHF	TGCGCCAGCAGCCAAGTACGGGACAGGGCTTCACCCCTCCACTTT